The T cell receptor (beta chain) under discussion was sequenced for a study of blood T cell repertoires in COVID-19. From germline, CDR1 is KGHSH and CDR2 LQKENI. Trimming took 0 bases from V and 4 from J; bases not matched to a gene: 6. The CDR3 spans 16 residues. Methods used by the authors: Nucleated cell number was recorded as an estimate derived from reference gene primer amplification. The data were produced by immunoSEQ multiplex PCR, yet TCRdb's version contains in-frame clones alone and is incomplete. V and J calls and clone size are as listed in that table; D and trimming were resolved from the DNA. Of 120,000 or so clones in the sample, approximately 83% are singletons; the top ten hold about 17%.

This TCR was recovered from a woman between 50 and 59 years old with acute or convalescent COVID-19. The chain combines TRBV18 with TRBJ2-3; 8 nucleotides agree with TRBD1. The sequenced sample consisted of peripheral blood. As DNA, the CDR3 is TGTGCCAGCTCACCACCGTCAGGGGGCCCTCCAGATACGCAGTATTTT. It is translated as CASSPPSGGPPDTQYF.